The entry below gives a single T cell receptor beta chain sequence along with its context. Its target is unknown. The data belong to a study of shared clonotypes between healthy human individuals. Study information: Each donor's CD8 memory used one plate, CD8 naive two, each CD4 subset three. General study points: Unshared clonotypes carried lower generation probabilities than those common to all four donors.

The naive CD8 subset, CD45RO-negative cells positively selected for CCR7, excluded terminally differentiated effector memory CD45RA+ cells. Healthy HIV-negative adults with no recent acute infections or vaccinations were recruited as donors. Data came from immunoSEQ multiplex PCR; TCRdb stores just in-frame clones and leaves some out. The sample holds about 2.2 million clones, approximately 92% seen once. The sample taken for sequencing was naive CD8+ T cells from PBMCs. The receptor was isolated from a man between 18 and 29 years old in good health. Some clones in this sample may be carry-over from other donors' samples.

The CDR3 here is CASSLETLGQFF. CDR3 DNA: TGTGCCAGCAGCTTAGAGACTCTTGGGCAGTTCTTC. The V gene is TRBV7-9, the J gene TRBJ2-1; D gene uncertain. There are 12 residues in the CDR3. The germline V and J ends were trimmed by 1 base and 12 bases, with 10 bases remaining between them. Per germline, CDR1 SEHNR and CDR2 FQNEAQ (reference sequence).